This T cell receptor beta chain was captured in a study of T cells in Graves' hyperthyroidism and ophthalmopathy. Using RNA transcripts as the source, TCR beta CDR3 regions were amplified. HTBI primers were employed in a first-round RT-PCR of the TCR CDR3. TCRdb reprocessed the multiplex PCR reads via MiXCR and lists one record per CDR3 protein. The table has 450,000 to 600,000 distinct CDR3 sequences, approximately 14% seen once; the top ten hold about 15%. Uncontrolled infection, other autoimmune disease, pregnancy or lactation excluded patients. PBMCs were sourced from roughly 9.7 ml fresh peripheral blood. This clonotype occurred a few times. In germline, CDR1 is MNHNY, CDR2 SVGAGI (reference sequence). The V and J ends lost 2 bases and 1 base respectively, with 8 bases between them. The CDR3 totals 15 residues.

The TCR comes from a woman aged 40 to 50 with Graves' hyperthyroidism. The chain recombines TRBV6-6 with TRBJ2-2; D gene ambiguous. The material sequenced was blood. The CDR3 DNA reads TGTGCCAGCAGTTACAGGGCTGAGAACACCGGGGAGCTGTTTTTT. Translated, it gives CASSYRAENTGELFF.